These 18 T cell receptor beta chains originate from one sample sequenced in a study of shared clonotypes between healthy human individuals. CD45RO-negative cells were positively selected for CCR7, leaving out terminally differentiated effector memory CD45RA+ cells. Libraries were prepared by immunoSEQ multiplex PCR; TCRdb keeps only in-frame clonotypes and omits some of them. The data contain 550,000 to 750,000 clones, under 95% of them singletons. The sequenced sample was naive CD8+ T cells sorted from blood. Receptors originate from a man aged 25-45 years in good health.

The rearrangement uses TRBV5-4 and TRBJ1-2; 8 nucleotides align to TRBD1. V was clipped by 2 bases and J by 7 bases; unmatched bases: 10. CDR3 size: 15 residues. The germline V gene encodes CDR1 SGHNT and CDR2 YYREEE (reference sequence). The CDR3 is CASSFAGGVIRGYTF. The CDR3 nucleotides are TGTGCCAGCAGCTTCGCAGGGGGCGTAATTCGTGGCTACACCTTC.

The chain joins TRBV29-1 to TRBJ2-1; TRBD2 matches 10 bases. V trimming: 4 bases; J trimming: 0 bases; junction bases outside the gene matches: 6. Germline loops: CDR1 SQVTM, CDR2 ANQGSEA. This CDR3 has 16 residues. CDR3 DNA sequence: TGCAGCGTTGTCGGACTAGCGGCAGGCTCCTACAATGAGCAGTTCTTC. Amino acids: CSVVGLAAGSYNEQFF.

DNA for the CDR3: TGTGCCAGCAGCTCACAGGGGTTGGGGACAGATACGCAGTATTTT. Translation gives CASSSQGLGTDTQYF. The chain uses TRBV5-4 and TRBJ2-3; 7 bases align to TRBD1. The CDR3 is 15 residues long. Germline CDR1 reads SGHNT; CDR2 reads YYREEE (reference sequence). After removal of 3 bases from V and 3 bases from J, the junction contained 7 bases not matched to a gene. The whole variable domain, remainder taken from reference TRBV5-4 and TRBJ2-3, is ETGVTQSPTHLIKTRGQQVTLRCSSQSGHNTVSWYQQALGQGPQFIFQYYREEENGRGNFPPRFSGLQFPNYSSELNVNALELDDSALYLCASSSQGLGTDTQYFGPGTRLTVL.

This chain connects TRBV19 to TRBJ2-7, with 9 bases aligning to TRBD1. The trim removed 5 bases at V and 5 bases at J, leaving 10 bases unmatched. Per the germline V gene, CDR1 is LNHDA and CDR2 is SQIVND (reference sequence). The CDR3 contains 15 residues. The CDR3 here is CASSRGTGQIHEQYF. The CDR3 nucleotides are TGTGCCAGTAGTCGGGGGACAGGGCAGATCCACGAGCAGTACTTC.

This clone was seen just once. The chain is built from TRBV4-1 and TRBJ2-7; 8 nucleotides align to TRBD2. There are 15 residues in the CDR3. Germline assignment: CDR1 MGHRA and CDR2 YSYEKL. V was clipped by 1 base and J by 4 bases; unmatched bases: 6. The CDR3 DNA is TGCGCCAGCAGCCAAGTTACTAGCGGAGGTTACGAGCAGTACTTC. It translates to CASSQVTSGGYEQYF.

The gene calls are TRBV19 and TRBJ1-1; D is undetermined. CDR3 length equals 12 residues. The germline V gene has CDR1 LNHDA and CDR2 SQIVND (reference sequence). Trimming stripped 3 bases from V and 4 bases from J, with 6 bases between. The CDR3 reads CASSIGITEAFF. CDR3 nucleotide sequence: TGTGCCAGTAGTATTGGTATCACTGAAGCTTTCTTT.

The J gene is TRBJ2-2, the V gene TRBV7-9, with D possibly matching TRBD1 (5 bases). The CDR3 has 13 residues. Germline CDR1 reads SEHNR; CDR2 reads FQNEAQ (reference sequence). V dropped 5 bases and J dropped 5 bases, with 9 bases sitting between them. The CDR3 loop is CASSTTATGELFF. CDR3 sequence (DNA): TGTGCCAGCAGCACGACAGCTACCGGGGAGCTGTTTTTT.

This clone was counted only a few times. This sequence joins TRBV6-4 and TRBJ2-1; 11 nucleotides align to TRBD2. CDR3 length equals 15 residues. V shed 4 bases and J 8 bases; nucleotides not matched to a gene: 7. Germline CDR1 MRHNA, CDR2 SNTAGT. CDR3: CASSVIAGGGDEQFF. The CDR3 coding sequence is TGTGCCAGCAGTGTCATAGCGGGAGGGGGCGATGAGCAGTTCTTC.

V gene TRBV27 combines with J gene TRBJ2-7; D might be TRBD1 (7 bases). This CDR3 is built from 14 residues. CDR1 MNHEY and CDR2 SMNVEV come from the germline V gene (reference sequence). V was shortened by 6 bases and J by 0 bases, with 12 bases between the two germline ends. The CDR3 DNA sequence: TGTGCCAGCAGGCCGGGGGACAGCTCCTACGAGCAGTACTTC. Amino acids: CASRPGDSSYEQYF.

The V call is TRBV7-9, the J call TRBJ2-3, with 8 bases aligning to TRBD2. CDR1 and CDR2 from the germline V gene are SEHNR and FQNEAQ (reference sequence). This CDR3 region has 16 residues. Losses at the gene ends were 2 bases for V and 0 bases for J; bases not matched to a gene: 4. The CDR3 DNA sequence: TGTGCCAGCAGCTTACGGACTAGCAGGAGCACAGATACGCAGTATTTT. This encodes CASSLRTSRSTDTQYF.

The V and J genes are TRBV28 and TRBJ1-5, with D tentatively TRBD1 (6 bases). The germline CDR1 and CDR2 sequences are MDHEN and SYDVKM. Trimming cost V 10 bases and J 0 bases, with 16 bases left between them. This CDR3 has 15 amino acids. CDR3 bases: TGTGCCACCGATTCACAGGGAAATAGCAATCAGCCCCAGCATTTT. Protein product: CATDSQGNSNQPQHF.

The chain is built from TRBV9 and TRBJ2-1; TRBD1 or TRBD2 may be the D gene (5 bases each). This CDR3 spans 14 amino acids. Germline-derived CDR1 and CDR2 are SGDLS and YYNGEE. Between the trimmed V and J ends, which lost 0 bases and 5 bases, there was a span of 9 bases. CDR3 in amino acids: CASSVAGGNNEQFF. CDR3 in DNA: TGTGCCAGCAGCGTAGCTGGGGGTAACAATGAGCAGTTCTTC.

A few counts support this clone. The rearrangement joins TRBV7-9 to TRBJ1-1; D not resolved. Trimming cost V 5 bases and J 0 bases, with 13 bases left between them. Germline assignment: CDR1 SEHNR and CDR2 FQNEAQ (reference sequence). The CDR3 runs 15 residues. The CDR3 reads CASSLGFGLNTEAFF. CDR3 in DNA: TGTGCCAGCAGCCTCGGTTTCGGACTGAACACTGAAGCTTTCTTT.

The chain combines TRBV19 with TRBJ2-1; 8 nucleotides agree with TRBD2. CDR1 LNHDA and CDR2 SQIVND come from the germline V gene (reference sequence). The CDR3 is 14 residues long. V lost 2 bases, J lost 8 bases, and 5 bases stayed unmatched. The CDR3 sequence is CASSIIAGRDEQFF. CDR3 nucleotide sequence: TGTGCCAGTAGTATAATAGCGGGAAGGGATGAGCAGTTCTTC.

The J gene is TRBJ1-2, the V gene TRBV6-5; D ambiguous. This CDR3 has 13 amino acids. Germline-derived CDR1 and CDR2 are MNHEY and SVGAGI. V was trimmed by 7 bases and J by 4 bases, leaving 13 bases between them. This CDR3 reads CASTLTQGYGYTF. The CDR3 DNA sequence: TGTGCCAGCACCCTAACTCAAGGCTATGGCTACACCTTC.

This clone was observed once. This chain connects TRBV5-5 to TRBJ2-7; 7 positions agree with TRBD1. Germline CDR1 and CDR2: SGHKS and YYEKEE (reference sequence). V shed 5 bases, J shed 2 bases, and the junction held 7 bases outside the gene matches. The CDR3 loop spans 14 amino acids. The CDR3 DNA reads as TGTGCCAGCAGTATGGGGACAGATCCCTACGAGCAGTACTTC. Its translation: CASSMGTDPYEQYF. The full variable domain, in which reference TRBV5-5 and TRBJ2-7 provide the parts outside the CDR3, is DAGVTQSPTHLIKTRGQQVTLRCSPISGHKSVSWYQQVLGQGPQFIFQYYEKEERGRGNFPDRFSARQFPNYSSELNVNALLLGDSALYLCASSMGTDPYEQYFGPGTRLTVT.

V and J are TRBV5-4 and TRBJ1-3, with D possibly TRBD1 on 5 matching bases. V was trimmed by 2 bases and J by 6 bases, leaving 15 bases between them. This CDR3 contains 15 residues. Germline V CDR1 and CDR2: SGHNT, YYREEE (reference sequence). The CDR3 nucleotides are TGTGCCAGCAGCTTCCAGGGAGGCAGTCCAAACACCATATATTTT. It specifies CASSFQGGSPNTIYF.

The J gene is TRBJ1-1, the V gene TRBV27; D possibly corresponds to TRBD1 (6 bases). The CDR3 extends over 14 amino acids. Germline CDR1 and CDR2: MNHEY and SMNVEV (reference sequence). The germline V and J ends were trimmed by 8 bases and 2 bases, with 15 bases remaining between them. The chain's CDR3 is CASSRDKRNTEAFF. The CDR3 coding sequence is TGTGCCAGCTCCCGGGACAAGAGAAACACTGAAGCTTTCTTT.